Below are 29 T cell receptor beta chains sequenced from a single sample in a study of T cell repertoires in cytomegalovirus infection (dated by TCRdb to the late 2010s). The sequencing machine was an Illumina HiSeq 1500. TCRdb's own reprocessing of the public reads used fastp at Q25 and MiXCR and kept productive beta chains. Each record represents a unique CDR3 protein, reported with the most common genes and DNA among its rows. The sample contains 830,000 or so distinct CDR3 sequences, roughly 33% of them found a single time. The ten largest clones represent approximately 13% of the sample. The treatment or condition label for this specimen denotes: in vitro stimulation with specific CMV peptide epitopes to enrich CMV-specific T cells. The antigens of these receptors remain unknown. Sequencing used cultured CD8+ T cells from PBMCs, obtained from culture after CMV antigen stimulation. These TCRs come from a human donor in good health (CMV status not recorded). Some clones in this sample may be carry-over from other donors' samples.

For the CDR3, the DNA is TGTGCCAGCAGCTTTCATTGGACAGGGAGAACCGGGGAGCTGTTTTTT. Encoded protein: CASSFHWTGRTGELFF. The rearrangement uses TRBV11-2 and TRBJ2-2; TRBD1 matches at 8 bases. V lost 3 bases, J lost 5 bases, and 8 bases stayed unmatched. The CDR3 extends over 16 amino acids. In germline, CDR1 is SGHAT, CDR2 FQNNGV.

The CDR3 region is CSVERQGQETQYF. The CDR3 DNA reads TGCAGCGTTGAAAGACAGGGGCAAGAGACCCAGTACTTC. J is TRBJ2-5 and V is TRBV29-1; 8 bases line up with TRBD1. Trimming removed 2 bases from V and 2 bases from J; junction bases left unmatched: 1. The germline gives CDR1 SQVTM, CDR2 ANQGSEA. The CDR3 extends over 13 amino acids.

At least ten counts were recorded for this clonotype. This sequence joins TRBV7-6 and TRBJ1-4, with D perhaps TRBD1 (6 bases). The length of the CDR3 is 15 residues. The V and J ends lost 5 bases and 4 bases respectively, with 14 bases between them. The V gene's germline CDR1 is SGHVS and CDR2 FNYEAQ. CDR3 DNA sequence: TGTGCCAGCAGCCGTGCCCCAGGGGTTAATGAAAAACTGTTTTTT. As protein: CASSRAPGVNEKLFF. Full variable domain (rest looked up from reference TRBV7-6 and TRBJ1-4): GAGVSQSPRYKVTKRGQDVALRCDPISGHVSLYWYRQALGQGPEFLTYFNYEAQQDKSGLPNDRFSAERPEGSISTLTIQRTEQRDSAMYRCASSRAPGVNEKLFFGSGTQLSVL.

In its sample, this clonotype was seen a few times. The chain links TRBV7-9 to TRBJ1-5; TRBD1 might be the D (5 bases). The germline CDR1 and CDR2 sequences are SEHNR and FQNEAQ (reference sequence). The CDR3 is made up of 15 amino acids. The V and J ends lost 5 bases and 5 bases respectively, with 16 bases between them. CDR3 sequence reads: CASSPGEGPDQPQHF. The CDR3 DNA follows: TGTGCCAGCAGCCCCGGGGAGGGGCCAGATCAGCCCCAGCATTTT.

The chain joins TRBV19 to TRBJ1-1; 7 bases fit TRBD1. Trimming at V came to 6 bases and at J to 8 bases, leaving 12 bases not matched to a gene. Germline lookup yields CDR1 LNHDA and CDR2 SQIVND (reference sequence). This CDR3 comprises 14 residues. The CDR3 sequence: CASSQYQTGHEAFF. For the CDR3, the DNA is TGTGCCAGTAGCCAGTACCAGACAGGGCACGAAGCTTTCTTT.

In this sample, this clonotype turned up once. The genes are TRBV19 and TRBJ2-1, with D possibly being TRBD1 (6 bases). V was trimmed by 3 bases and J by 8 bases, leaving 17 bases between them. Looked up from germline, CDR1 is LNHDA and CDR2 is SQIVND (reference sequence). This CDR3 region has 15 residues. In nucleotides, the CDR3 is TGTGCCAGTAGTATCCGGGACACGTTGTCGTATGAGCAGTTCTTC. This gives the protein CASSIRDTLSYEQFF.

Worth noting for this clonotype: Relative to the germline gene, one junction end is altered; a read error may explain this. In nucleotides, the CDR3 is TGTACCAGCAGCAAACCGGGACTGGAAGAGACCCAGTACTTC. Its protein is CTSSKPGLEETQYF. The rearrangement joins TRBV7-9 to TRBJ2-5; maybe TRBD2 (6 bases). The CDR3 spans 14 residues. Germline-derived CDR1 and CDR2 are SEHNR and FQNEAQ (reference sequence).

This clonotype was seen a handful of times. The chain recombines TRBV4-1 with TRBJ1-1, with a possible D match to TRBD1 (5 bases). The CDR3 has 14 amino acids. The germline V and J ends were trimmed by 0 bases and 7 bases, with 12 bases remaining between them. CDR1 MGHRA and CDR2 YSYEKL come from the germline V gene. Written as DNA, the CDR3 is TGCGCCAGCAGCCAAGAAGAGCAGGGAGGTGAAGCTTTCTTT. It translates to CASSQEEQGGEAFF.

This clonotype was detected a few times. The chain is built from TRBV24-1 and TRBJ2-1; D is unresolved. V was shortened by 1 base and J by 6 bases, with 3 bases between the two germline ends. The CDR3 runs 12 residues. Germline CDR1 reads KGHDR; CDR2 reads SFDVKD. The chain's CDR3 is CATSDFSNEQFF. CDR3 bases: TGTGCCACCAGTGATTTTAGCAATGAGCAGTTCTTC.

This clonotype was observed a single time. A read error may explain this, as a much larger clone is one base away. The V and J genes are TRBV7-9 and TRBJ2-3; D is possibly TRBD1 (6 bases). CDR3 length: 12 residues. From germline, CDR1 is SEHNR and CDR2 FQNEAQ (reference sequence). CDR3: CTSSSQGDTQYF. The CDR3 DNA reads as TGTACCAGCAGCTCACAGGGCGATACGCAGTATTTT.

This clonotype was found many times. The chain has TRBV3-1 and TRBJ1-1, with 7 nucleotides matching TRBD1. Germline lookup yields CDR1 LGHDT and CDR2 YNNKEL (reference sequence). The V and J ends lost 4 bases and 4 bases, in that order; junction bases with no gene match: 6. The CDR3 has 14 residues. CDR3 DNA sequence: TGTGCCAGCAGCCGATTTGGACAGGCCACTGAAGCTTTCTTT. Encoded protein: CASSRFGQATEAFF. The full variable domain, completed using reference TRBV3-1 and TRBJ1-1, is DTAVSQTPKYLVTQMGNDKSIKCEQNLGHDTMYWYKQDSKKFLKIMFSYNNKELIINETVPNRFSPKSPDKAHLNLHINSLELGDSAVYFCASSRFGQATEAFFGQGTRLTVV.

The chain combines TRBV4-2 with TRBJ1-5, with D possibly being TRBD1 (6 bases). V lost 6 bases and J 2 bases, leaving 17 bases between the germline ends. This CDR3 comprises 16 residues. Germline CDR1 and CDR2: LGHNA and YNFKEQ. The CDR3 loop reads CASRTSNRARNQPQHF. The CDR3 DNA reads TGTGCCAGCAGAACTTCGAACAGGGCCCGCAATCAGCCCCAGCATTTT.

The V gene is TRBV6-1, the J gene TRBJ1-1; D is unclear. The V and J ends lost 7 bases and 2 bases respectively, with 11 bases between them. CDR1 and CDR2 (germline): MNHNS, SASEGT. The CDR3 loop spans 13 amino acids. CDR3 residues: CASIYTLNTEAFF. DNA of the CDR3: TGTGCCAGCATTTACACCCTTAACACTGAAGCTTTCTTT.

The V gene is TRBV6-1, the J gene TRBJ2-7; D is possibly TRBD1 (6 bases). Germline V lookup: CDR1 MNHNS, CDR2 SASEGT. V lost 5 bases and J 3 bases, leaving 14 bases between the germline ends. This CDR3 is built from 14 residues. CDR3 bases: TGTGCCAGCAGTCCCCGGGACACCTACTACGAGCAGTACGTC. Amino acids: CASSPRDTYYEQYV.

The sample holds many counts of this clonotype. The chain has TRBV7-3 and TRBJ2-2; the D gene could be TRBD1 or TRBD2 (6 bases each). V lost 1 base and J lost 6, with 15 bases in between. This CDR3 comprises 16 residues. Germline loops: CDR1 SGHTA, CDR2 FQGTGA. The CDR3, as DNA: TGTGCCAGCAGCTTAATTCCGGGGGCAGTCGCCGGGGAGCTGTTTTTT. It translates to CASSLIPGAVAGELFF.

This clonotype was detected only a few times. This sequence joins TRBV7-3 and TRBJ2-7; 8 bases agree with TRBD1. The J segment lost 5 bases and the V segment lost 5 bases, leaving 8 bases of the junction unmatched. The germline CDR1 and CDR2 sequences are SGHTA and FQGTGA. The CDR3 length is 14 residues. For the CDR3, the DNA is TGTGCCAGCAGCCCGGACAGGGAGCAAGACGAGCAGTACGTC. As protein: CASSPDREQDEQYV.

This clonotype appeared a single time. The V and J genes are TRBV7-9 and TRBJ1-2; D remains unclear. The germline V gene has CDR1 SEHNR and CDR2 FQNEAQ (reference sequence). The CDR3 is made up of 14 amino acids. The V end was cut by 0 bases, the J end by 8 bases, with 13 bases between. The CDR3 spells CASSLAPQIDGYTF. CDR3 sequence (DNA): TGTGCCAGCAGCTTAGCGCCCCAAATTGACGGCTACACCTTC. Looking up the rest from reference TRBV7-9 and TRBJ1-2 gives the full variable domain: DTGVSQNPRHKITKRGQNVTFRCDPISEHNRLYWYRQTLGQGPEFLTYFQNEAQLEKSRLLSDRFSAERPKGSFSTLEIQRTEQGDSAMYLCASSLAPQIDGYTFGSGTRLTVV.

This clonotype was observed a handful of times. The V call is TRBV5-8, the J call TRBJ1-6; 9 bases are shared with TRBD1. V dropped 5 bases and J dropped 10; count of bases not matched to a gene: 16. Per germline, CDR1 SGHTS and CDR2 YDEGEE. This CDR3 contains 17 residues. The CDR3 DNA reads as TGTGCCAGCAGTTGGGACAGGGAATACGTGGGAGGATCACCCCTCCACTTT. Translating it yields CASSWDREYVGGSPLHF. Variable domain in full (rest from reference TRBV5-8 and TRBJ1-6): EAGVTQSPTHLIKTRGQQATLRCSPISGHTSVYWYQQALGLGLQFLLWYDEGEERNRGNFPPRFSGRQFPNYSSELNVNALELEDSALYLCASSWDREYVGGSPLHFGNGTRLTVT.

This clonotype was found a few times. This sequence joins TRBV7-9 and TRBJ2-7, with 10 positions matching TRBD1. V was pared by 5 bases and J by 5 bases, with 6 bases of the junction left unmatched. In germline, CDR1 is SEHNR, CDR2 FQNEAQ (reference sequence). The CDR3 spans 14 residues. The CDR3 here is CASSLRDRGHEQYF. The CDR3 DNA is TGTGCCAGCAGCCTCCGGGACAGGGGCCACGAGCAGTACTTC.

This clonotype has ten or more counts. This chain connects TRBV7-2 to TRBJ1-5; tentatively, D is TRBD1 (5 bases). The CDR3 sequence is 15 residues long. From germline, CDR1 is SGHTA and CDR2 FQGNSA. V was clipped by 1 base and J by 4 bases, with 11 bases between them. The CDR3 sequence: CASSLVWQGNQPQHF. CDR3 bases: TGTGCCAGCAGCTTAGTTTGGCAGGGAAATCAGCCCCAGCATTTT. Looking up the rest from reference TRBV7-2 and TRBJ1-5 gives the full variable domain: GAGVSQSPSNKVTEKGKDVELRCDPISGHTALYWYRQSLGQGLEFLIYFQGNSAPDKSGLPSDRFSAERTGGSVSTLTIQRTQQEDSAVYLCASSLVWQGNQPQHFGDGTRLSIL.

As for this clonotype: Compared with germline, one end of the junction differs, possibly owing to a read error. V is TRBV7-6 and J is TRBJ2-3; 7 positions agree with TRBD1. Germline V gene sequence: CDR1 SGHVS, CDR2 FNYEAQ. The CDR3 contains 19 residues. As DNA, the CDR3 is TGTGCCGGCAGCTTACGGGTTCCCCACAGACAGGGAAATTCGGATACGCAGTATTTT. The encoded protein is CAGSLRVPHRQGNSDTQYF.

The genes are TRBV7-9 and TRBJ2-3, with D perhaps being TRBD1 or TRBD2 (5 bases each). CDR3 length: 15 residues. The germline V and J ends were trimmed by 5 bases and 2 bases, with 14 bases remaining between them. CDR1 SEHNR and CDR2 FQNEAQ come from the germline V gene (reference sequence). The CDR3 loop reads CASSPPRGFTDTQYF. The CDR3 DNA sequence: TGTGCCAGCAGCCCCCCGAGGGGCTTCACAGATACGCAGTATTTT.

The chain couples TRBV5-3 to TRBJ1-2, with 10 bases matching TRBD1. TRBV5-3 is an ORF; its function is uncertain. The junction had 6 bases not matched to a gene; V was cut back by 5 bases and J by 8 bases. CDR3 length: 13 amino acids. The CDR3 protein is CARSSDRGMGYTF. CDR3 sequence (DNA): TGTGCCAGAAGTTCGGACAGGGGGATGGGCTACACCTTC.

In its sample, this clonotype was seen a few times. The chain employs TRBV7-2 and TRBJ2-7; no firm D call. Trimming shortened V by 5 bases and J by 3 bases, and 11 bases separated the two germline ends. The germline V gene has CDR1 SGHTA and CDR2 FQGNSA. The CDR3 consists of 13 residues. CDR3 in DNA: TGTGCCAGCAGCCCGATACCACTCTACGAGCAGTACGTC. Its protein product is CASSPIPLYEQYV.

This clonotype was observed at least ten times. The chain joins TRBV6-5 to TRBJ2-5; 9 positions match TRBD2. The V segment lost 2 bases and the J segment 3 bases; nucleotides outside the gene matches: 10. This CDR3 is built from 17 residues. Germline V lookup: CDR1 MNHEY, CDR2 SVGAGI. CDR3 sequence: CASSYTPGLAFEETQYF. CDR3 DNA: TGTGCCAGCAGTTACACCCCGGGACTAGCATTCGAAGAGACCCAGTACTTC.

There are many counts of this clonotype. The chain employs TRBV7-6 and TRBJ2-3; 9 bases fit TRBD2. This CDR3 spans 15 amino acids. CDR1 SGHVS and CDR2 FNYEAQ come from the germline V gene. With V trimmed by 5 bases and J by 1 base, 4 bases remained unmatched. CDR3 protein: CASSARLAGTDTQYF. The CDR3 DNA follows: TGTGCCAGCAGCGCCCGACTAGCGGGCACAGATACGCAGTATTTT.

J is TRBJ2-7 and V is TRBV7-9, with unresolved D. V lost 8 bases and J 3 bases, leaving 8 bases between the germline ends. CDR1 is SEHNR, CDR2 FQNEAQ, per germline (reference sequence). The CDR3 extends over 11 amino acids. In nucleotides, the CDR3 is TGTGCCAGCGCTCGATTCTACGAGCAGTACTTC. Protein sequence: CASARFYEQYF.

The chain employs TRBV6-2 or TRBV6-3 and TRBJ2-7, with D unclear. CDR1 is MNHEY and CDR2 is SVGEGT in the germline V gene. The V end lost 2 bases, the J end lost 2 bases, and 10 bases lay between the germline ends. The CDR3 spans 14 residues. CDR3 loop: CASSYRAGPYEQYV. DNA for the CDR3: TGTGCCAGCAGTTACAGGGCAGGACCCTACGAGCAGTACGTC.

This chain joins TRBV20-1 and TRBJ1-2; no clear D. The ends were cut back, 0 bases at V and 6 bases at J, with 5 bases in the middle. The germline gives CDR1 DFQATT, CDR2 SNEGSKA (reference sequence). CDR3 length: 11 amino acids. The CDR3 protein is CSARDLHGYTF. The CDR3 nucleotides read TGCAGTGCTAGAGACCTCCATGGCTACACCTTC.